A selection of T cell receptor beta chains follows, all from one sample in a study of T-cell reconstitution after alpha-beta-depleted transplantation in children. A single record per CDR3 protein comes from TCRdb applying MiXCR to the PCR reads. The sample shows more than 120,000 distinct CDR3 sequences, around 8.5% of them seen only once. The material sequenced was PBMCs, mostly from graft donor cells, taken 180 days after TCRalphabeta/CD19-depleted stem cell transplant. The receptors originated from a female patient between 2 and 15 years old who had a stem cell transplant for congenital amegakaryocytic thrombocytopenia, so the T cells may come from the graft donor. Each CDR3 is given without its conserved first and last residue. The order of the fields is CDR3 length, V gene, J gene, CDR3 protein.

>12|TRBV7-3|TRBJ1-1
ASSLNPRDTEAF
>10|TRBV20-1|TRBJ2-7
SANGSWDEQY
>12|TRBV5-5|TRBJ1-1
ASSSSGPNTEAF
>10|TRBV20-1|TRBJ2-1
SADYQGDEQF
>12|TRBV30|TRBJ2-1
AWSAGTSPHEQF
>15|TRBV12-3/TRBV12-4|TRBJ1-4
ASSRQGKVATNEKLF
>12|TRBV6-2/TRBV6-3|TRBJ1-5
ASAPGVSNQPQH
>11|TRBV20-1|TRBJ1-5
SARSLSNQPQH
>12|TRBV15|TRBJ1-5
ATSRGNSNQPQH
>11|TRBV5-1|TRBJ2-7
ASSLGQGPEQY
>12|TRBV5-5|TRBJ2-7
ASSLAGLSYEQY
>13|TRBV2|TRBJ1-6
ASSDVRARNSPLH
>13|TRBV30|TRBJ2-1
AWNQRLAGLYEQF
>11|TRBV6-1|TRBJ1-1
ASSRSGALEAF
>12|TRBV5-1|TRBJ2-7
ASSLTTGVGEQY
>14|TRBV5-1|TRBJ2-2
ASGRRGTVLTGELF
>13|TRBV12-3/TRBV12-4|TRBJ1-5
ASSNKQKTNQPHH
>11|TRBV3-1|TRBJ1-2
ASSSGANYGYT
>13|TRBV28|TRBJ1-1
ASSTTGGNRAEAF
>14|TRBV20-1|TRBJ2-1
SARDIPGGPYNEQF
>12|TRBV27|TRBJ1-4
ASSYHGTQEKLF
>14|TRBV5-1|TRBJ2-3
ASSSLGTPSTDTQY
>16|TRBV12-3/TRBV12-4|TRBJ1-3
ASSSSPGKGDGGNTIY
>12|TRBV20-1|TRBJ1-5
SARDRGGNQPQH
>11|TRBV30|TRBJ1-6
AWSGQTVKVLH
>15|TRBV28|TRBJ2-5
ASSLLWPAPLQETQY
>12|TRBV12-3/TRBV12-4|TRBJ2-5
ASSLESLSETQY
>13|TRBV4-3|TRBJ2-7
ASSQGRLPVYEQY
>12|TRBV12-3/TRBV12-4|TRBJ1-5
ASSFQGMGQPQH
>12|TRBV28|TRBJ2-5
ASSVQETQETQY
>14|TRBV12-3/TRBV12-4|TRBJ2-1
ASSRGQGISYNEQF
>13|TRBV5-6|TRBJ2-3
ASSSGLAPTDTQY
>12|TRBV5-1|TRBJ2-1
ASRFGLTRSEQF
>12|TRBV20-1|TRBJ2-1
SARLGGVGNEQF
>12|TRBV7-2|TRBJ1-5
ASSRTGADQPQH
>12|TRBV12-3/TRBV12-4|TRBJ1-6
ASSFTGLNSPLH
>11|TRBV5-4|TRBJ2-3
ASSLDGADTQY
>11|TRBV5-1|TRBJ1-1
ASRTVMNTEAF
>13|TRBV28|TRBJ2-2
ASSLWAGNSGELF
>11|TRBV29-1|TRBJ2-2
SVSRAFSGELF
>13|TRBV12-3/TRBV12-4|TRBJ2-4
ASRGQGVAKNIQY
>12|TRBV6-1|TRBJ2-7
ASSPYGVSYEQY
>15|TRBV6-5|TRBJ2-2
ASSYQPQGPYTGELF
>11|TRBV4-1|TRBJ1-1
ASSQAGVTEAF
>9|TRBV28|TRBJ1-6
ASSLDSPLH
>10|TRBV20-1|TRBJ2-7
SARRGLYEQY
>12|TRBV20-1|TRBJ2-2
SADGGIGTGELF
>11|TRBV5-5|TRBJ1-2
ASSPWSLGGYT
>14|TRBV5-1|TRBJ2-7
ASSLAGTSGTYEQY
>13|TRBV29-1|TRBJ2-3
SVESGAGGTDTQY